The entry that follows covers one T cell receptor (beta chain) sequence. It was with random hexamers that roughly 0.45 to 1 ug RNA was reverse transcribed. The method of amplification for TCR beta CDR3 was immunoSEQ multiplex PCR, covering 54 Vbeta and 13 Jbeta. Each CDR3 protein gets one entry after TCRdb re-called the immunoSEQ multiplex PCR reads with MiXCR. The sample has 250,000 to 350,000 distinct CDR3 sequences, 80% to 90% seen once. This entry comes from a study of CD8 T cells in Susac syndrome. Stable or active relapsing-remitting multiple sclerosis, untreated and meeting revised McDonald criteria, defined the controls. TEMRA cells were enriched by FACS, and CD4+ and CD8+ T cells were negatively isolated. The CDR3 length is 16 residues. V lost 3 bases, J lost 0 bases, and 15 bases lay in between. Germline V CDR1 and CDR2: DFQATT, SNEGSKA (reference sequence).

The chain joins TRBV20-1 to TRBJ2-1; possibly TRBD2 for D (5 bases). The clonotype comes from a human donor with multiple sclerosis. Input material: CD8+ T cells from PBMCs. The CDR3 DNA is TGCAGTGCTAGGTCGGGGTCGCCGGGCTCCTACAATGAGCAGTTCTTC. Translation gives CSARSGSPGSYNEQFF.